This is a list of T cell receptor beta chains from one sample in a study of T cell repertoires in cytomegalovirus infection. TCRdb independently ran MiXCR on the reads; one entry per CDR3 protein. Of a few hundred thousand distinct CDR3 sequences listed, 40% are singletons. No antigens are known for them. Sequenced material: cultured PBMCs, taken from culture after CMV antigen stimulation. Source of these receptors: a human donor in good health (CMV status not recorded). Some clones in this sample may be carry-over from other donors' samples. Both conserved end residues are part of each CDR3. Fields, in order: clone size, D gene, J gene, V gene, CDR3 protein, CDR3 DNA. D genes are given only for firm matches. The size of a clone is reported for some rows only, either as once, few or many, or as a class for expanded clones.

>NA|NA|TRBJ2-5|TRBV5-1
CASSPTGSSDQETQYF
TGCGCCAGCAGCCCGACCGGTTCTAGCGACCAAGAGACCCAGTACTTC
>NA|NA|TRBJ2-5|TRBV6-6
CASSSTIWETQYF
TGTGCCAGCAGTTCGACTATCTGGGAGACCCAGTACTTC
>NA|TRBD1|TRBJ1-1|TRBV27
CASRGGGPEAFF
TGTGCCAGCAGGGGAGGGGGCCCTGAAGCTTTCTTT
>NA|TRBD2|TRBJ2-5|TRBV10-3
CAIRRTSSAETQYF
TGTGCCATCAGGCGGACTAGCTCTGCAGAGACCCAGTACTTC
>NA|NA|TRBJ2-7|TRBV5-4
CASSNRQTYEQYF
TGTGCCAGCAGCAACAGACAGACCTACGAGCAGTACTTC
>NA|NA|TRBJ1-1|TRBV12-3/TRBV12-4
CASSAQAEPNTEAFF
TGTGCCAGCAGTGCCCAGGCAGAACCTAACACTGAAGCTTTCTTT
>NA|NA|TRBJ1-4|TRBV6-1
CASRDARAASWGKLFF
TGTGCCAGCAGGGATGCCCGGGCTGCCTCTTGGGGGAAACTGTTTTTT
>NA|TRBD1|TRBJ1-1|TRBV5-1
CASSLGDREAFF
TGCGCCAGCAGCTTGGGGGACAGGGAGGCTTTCTTT
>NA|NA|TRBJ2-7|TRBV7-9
CASSRSRGRSYEQYF
TGTGCCAGCAGCCGAAGTCGAGGGCGGTCCTACGAGCAGTACTTC
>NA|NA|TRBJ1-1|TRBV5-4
CASSQPTGNTEAFF
TGTGCCAGCAGCCAACCGACAGGGAACACTGAAGCTTTCTTT
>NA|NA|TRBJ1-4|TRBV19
CASSILTSSEKLFF
TGTGCCAGTAGTATTCTAACGTCGAGTGAAAAACTGTTTTTT
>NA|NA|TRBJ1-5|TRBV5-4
CASDVLGPVGNQPQHF
TGTGCCAGCGATGTGCTGGGACCCGTAGGCAATCAGCCCCAGCATTTT
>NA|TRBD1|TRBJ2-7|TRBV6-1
CASMRTGRTYEQYF
TGTGCCAGCATGCGGACAGGAAGGACCTACGAGCAGTACTTC
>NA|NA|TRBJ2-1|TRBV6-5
CASRELGEQFF
TGTGCCAGCAGGGAACTCGGTGAGCAGTTCTTC
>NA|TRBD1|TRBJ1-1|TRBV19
CASRARQGHPSASLWTGGTEAFF
TGTGCCAGTAGGGCCCGACAAGGACACCCCAGCGCGAGTCTTTGGACAGGGGGAACTGAAGCTTTCTTT
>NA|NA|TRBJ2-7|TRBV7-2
CASSLTVQIDPPYEQYF
TGTGCCAGCAGCTTAACGGTACAGATCGACCCTCCCTACGAGCAGTACTTC
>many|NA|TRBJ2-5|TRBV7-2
CASSSQGETQYF
TGTGCCAGCAGCTCTCAGGGGGAGACCCAGTACTTC
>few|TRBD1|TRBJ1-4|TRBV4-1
CASSQTQGAVEKLFF
TGCGCCAGCAGCCAAACACAGGGGGCGGTTGAAAAACTGTTTTTT
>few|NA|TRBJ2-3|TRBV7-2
CASRIGPAAMDTQYF
TGTGCCAGCAGAATAGGCCCGGCCGCTATGGATACGCAGTATTTT
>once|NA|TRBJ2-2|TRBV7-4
CASSLSLGSTGELFF
TGTGCCAGCAGCTTATCTCTCGGGAGTACCGGGGAGCTGTTTTTT
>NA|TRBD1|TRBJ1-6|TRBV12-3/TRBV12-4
CASSSGQKLNLHF
TGTGCCAGCAGTTCGGGACAGAAGCTGAACCTCCACTTT